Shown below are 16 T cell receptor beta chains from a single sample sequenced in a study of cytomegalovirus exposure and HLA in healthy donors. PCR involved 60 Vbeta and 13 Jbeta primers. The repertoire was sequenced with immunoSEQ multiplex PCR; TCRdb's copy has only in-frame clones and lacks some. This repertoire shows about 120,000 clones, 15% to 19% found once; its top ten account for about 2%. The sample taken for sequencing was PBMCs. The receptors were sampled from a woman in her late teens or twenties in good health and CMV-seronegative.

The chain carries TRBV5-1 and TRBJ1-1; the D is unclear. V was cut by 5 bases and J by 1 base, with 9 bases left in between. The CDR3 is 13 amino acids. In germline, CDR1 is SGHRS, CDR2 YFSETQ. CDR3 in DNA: TGCGCCAGCAGGCGGACTACGAACACTGAAGCTTTCTTT. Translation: CASRRTTNTEAFF.

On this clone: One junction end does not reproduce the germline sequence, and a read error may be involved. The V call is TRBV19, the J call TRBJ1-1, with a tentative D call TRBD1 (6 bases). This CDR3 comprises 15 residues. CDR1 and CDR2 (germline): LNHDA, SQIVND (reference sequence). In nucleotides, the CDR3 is TGTGCCGGTAGCCCCTTCCGGGACAAGAACACTGAAGCTTTCTTT. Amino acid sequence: CAGSPFRDKNTEAFF.

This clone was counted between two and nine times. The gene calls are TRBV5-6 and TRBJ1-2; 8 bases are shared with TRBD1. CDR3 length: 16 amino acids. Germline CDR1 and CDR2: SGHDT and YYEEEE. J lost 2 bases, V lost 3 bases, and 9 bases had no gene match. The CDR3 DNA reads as TGTGCCAGCAGCTCGATGACAGGGGACTTCAACTATGGCTACACCTTC. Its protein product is CASSSMTGDFNYGYTF.

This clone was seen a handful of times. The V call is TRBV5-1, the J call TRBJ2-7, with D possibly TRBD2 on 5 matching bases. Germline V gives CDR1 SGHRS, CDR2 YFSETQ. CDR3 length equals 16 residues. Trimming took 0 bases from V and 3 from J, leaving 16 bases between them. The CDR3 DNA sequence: TGCGCCAGCAGCTTGGCCGTCGGGAAAGCCAACTACGAGCAGTACTTC. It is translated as CASSLAVGKANYEQYF.

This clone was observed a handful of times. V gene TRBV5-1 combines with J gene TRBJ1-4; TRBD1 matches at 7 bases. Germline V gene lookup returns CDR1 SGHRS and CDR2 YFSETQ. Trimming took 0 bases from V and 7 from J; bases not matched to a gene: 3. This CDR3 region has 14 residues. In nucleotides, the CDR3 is TGCGCCAGCAGCTTGGGACAGGGACCTGAAAAACTGTTTTTT. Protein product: CASSLGQGPEKLFF.

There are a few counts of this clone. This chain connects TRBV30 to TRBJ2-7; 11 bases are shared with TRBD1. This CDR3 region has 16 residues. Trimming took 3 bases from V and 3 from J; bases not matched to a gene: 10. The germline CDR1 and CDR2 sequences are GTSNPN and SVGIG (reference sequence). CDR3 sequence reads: CAWSLLGQGAIYEQYF. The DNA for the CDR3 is TGTGCCTGGAGCCTACTAGGACAGGGGGCTATCTACGAGCAGTACTTC. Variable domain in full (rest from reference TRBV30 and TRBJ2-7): SQTIHQWPATLVQPVGSPLSLECTVEGTSNPNLYWYRQAAGRGLQLLFYSVGIGQISSEVPQNLSASRPQDRQFILSSKKLLLSDSGFYLCAWSLLGQGAIYEQYFGPGTRLTVT.

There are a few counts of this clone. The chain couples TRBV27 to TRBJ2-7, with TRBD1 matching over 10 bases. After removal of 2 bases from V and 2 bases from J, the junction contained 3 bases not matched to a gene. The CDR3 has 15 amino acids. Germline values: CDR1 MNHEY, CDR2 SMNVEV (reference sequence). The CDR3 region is CASSLGQGGPYEQYF. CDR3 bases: TGTGCCAGCAGTTTAGGACAGGGGGGACCCTACGAGCAGTACTTC.

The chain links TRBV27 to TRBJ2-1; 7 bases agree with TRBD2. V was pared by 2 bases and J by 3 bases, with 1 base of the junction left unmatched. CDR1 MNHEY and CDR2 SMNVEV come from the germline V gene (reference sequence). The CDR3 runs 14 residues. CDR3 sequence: CASSLGGSYNEQFF. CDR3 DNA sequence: TGTGCCAGCAGTTTAGGCGGGAGCTACAATGAGCAGTTCTTC.

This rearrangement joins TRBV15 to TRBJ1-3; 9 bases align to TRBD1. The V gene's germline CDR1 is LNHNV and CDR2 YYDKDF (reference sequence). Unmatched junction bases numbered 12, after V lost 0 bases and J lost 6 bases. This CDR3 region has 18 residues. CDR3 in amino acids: CATSRDLEPRTGANTIYF. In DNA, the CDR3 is TGTGCCACCAGCAGAGATCTGGAGCCGCGGACAGGGGCAAACACCATATATTTT.

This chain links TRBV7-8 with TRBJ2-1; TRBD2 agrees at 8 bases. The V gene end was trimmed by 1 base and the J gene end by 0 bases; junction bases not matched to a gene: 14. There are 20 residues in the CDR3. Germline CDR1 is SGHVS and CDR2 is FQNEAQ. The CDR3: CASSLGEPTSAVVSYNEQFF. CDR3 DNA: TGTGCCAGCAGCTTAGGGGAGCCGACTAGCGCAGTAGTCTCCTACAATGAGCAGTTCTTC. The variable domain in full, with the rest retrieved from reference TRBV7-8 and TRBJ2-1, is GAGVSQSPRYKVAKRGQDVALRCDPISGHVSLFWYQQALGQGPEFLTYFQNEAQLDKSGLPSDRFFAERPEGSVSTLKIQRTQQEDSAVYLCASSLGEPTSAVVSYNEQFFGPGTRLTVL.

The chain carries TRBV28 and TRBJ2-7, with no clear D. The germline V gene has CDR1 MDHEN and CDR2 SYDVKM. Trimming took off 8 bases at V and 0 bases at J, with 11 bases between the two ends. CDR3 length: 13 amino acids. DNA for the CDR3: TGTGCCAGCGTCCACTCCCTCTCCTACGAGCAGTACTTC. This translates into CASVHSLSYEQYF.

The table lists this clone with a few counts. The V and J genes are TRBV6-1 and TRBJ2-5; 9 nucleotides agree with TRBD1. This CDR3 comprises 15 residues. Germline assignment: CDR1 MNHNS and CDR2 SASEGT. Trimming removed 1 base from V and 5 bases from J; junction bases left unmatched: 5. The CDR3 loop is CASSEGGQGWETQYF. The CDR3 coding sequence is TGTGCCAGCAGTGAAGGGGGACAGGGATGGGAGACCCAGTACTTC.

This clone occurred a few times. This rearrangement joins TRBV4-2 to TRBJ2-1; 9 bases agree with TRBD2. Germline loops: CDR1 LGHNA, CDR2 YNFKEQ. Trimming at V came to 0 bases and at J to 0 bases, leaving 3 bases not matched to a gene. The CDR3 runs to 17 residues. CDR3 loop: CASSQEDSGSSYNEQFF. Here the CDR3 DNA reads TGTGCCAGCAGCCAAGAAGATAGCGGGAGCTCCTACAATGAGCAGTTCTTC.

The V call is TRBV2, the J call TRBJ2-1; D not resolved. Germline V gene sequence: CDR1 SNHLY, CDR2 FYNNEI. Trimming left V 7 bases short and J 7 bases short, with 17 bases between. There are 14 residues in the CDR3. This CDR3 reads CASKPTATANEQFF. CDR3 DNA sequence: TGTGCCAGCAAACCGACGGCGACTGCGAATGAGCAGTTCTTC.

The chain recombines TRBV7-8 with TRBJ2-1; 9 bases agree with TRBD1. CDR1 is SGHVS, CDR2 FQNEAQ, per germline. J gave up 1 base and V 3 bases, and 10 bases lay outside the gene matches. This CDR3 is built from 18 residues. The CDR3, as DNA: TGTGCCAGCAGCTTTGGGACAGGGACAAGCGTGTCCTACAATGAGCAGTTCTTC. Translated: CASSFGTGTSVSYNEQFF.

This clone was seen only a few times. Here the CDR3 DNA reads TGTGCCGTTCAGGGGAACACTGAAGCTTTCTTT. Its translation: CAVQGNTEAFF. The chain employs TRBV10-3 and TRBJ1-1; D possibly corresponds to TRBD1 (5 bases). The ends were cut back, 11 bases at V and 1 base at J, with 8 bases in the middle. The CDR3 runs to 11 residues. From germline, CDR1 is ENHRY and CDR2 SYGVKD.